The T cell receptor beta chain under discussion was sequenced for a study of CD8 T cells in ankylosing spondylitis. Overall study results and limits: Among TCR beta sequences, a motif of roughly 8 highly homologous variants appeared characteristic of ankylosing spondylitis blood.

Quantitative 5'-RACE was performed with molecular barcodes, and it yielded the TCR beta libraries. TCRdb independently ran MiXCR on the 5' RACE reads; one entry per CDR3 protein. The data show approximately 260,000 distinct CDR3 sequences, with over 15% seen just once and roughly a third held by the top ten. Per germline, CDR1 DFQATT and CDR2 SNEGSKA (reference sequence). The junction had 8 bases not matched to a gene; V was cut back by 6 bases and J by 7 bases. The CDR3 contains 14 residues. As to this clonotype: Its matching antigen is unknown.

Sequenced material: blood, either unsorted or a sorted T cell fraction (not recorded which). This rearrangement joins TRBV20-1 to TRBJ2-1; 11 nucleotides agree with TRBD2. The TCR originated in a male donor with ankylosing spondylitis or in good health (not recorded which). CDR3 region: CSASGLAGLNEQFF. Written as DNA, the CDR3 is TGCAGTGCCTCCGGACTAGCGGGCTTGAATGAGCAGTTCTTC.